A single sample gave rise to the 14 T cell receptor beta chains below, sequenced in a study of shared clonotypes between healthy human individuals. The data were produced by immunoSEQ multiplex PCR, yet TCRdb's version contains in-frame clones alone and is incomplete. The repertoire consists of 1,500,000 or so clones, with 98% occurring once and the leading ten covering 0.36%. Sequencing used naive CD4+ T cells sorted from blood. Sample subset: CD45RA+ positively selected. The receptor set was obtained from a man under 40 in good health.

The CDR3 loop is CASSYGQAGKEAFF. In DNA form, the CDR3 reads TGTGCCAGCAGTTACGGTCAGGCTGGTAAGGAAGCTTTCTTT. This chain uses TRBV27 with TRBJ1-1, with unresolved D. This CDR3 region has 14 residues. Between the trimmed V and J ends, which lost 4 bases and 8 bases, there was a span of 17 bases. In germline, CDR1 is MNHEY, CDR2 SMNVEV (reference sequence).

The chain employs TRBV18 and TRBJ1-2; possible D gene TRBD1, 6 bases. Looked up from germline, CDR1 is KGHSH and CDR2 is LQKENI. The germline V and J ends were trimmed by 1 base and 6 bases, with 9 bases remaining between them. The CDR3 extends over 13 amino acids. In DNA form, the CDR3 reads TGTGCCAGCTCACCACGGGACATCGATGGCTACACCTTC. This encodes CASSPRDIDGYTF.

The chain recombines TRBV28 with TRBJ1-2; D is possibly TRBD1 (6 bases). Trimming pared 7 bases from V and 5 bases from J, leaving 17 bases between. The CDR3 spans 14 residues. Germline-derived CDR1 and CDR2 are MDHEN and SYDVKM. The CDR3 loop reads CASMVEGGLYGYTF. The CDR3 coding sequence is TGTGCCAGCATGGTGGAGGGGGGACTGTATGGCTACACCTTC.

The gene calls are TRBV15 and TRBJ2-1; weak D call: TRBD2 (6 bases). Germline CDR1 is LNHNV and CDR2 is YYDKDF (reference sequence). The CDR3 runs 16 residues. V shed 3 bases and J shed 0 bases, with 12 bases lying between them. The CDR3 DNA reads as TGTGCCACCAGCAGTAGACAGACTAGCTCCTACAATGAGCAGTTCTTC. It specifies CATSSRQTSSYNEQFF.

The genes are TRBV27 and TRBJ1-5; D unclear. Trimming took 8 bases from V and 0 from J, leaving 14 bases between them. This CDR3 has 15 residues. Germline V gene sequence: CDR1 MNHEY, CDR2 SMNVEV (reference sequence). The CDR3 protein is CASSDGFNSNQPQHF. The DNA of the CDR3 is TGTGCCAGCTCCGACGGCTTTAATAGCAATCAGCCCCAGCATTTT.

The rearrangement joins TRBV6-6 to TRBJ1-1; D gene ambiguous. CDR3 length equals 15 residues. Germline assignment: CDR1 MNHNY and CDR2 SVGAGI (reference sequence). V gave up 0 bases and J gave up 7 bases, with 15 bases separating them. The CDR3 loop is CASSYSRARAGEAFF. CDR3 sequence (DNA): TGTGCCAGCAGTTACTCGAGGGCGAGGGCGGGTGAAGCTTTCTTT.

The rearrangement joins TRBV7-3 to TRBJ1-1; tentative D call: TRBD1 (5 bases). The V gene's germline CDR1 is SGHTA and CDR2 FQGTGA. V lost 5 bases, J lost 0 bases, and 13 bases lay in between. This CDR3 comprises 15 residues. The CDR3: CASSLDSTLNTEAFF. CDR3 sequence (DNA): TGTGCCAGCAGCCTCGACAGTACTTTGAACACTGAAGCTTTCTTT.

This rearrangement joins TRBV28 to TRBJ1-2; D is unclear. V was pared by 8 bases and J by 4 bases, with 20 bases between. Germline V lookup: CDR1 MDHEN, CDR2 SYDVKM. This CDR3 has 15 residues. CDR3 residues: CASSTPGHSPYGYTF. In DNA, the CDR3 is TGTGCCAGCTCGACCCCGGGCCACAGTCCCTATGGCTACACCTTC.

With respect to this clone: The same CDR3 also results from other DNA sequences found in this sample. The CDR3 spells CASSPTGGLSNQPQHF. The CDR3 DNA sequence: TGCGCCAGCAGCCCCACAGGGGGTCTAAGCAATCAGCCCCAGCATTTT. The V call is TRBV5-1, the J call TRBJ1-5; 8 nucleotides line up with TRBD1. V was clipped by 4 bases and J by 1 base; unmatched bases: 7. Per germline, CDR1 SGHRS and CDR2 YFSETQ. CDR3 length: 16 amino acids. Based on the CDR3 plus reference TRBV5-1 and TRBJ1-5, the full variable domain is KAGVTQTPRYLIKTRGQQVTLSCSPISGHRSVSWYQQTPGQGLQFLFEYFSETQRNKGNFPGRFSGRQFSNSRSEMNVSTLELGDSALYLCASSPTGGLSNQPQHFGDGTRLSIL.

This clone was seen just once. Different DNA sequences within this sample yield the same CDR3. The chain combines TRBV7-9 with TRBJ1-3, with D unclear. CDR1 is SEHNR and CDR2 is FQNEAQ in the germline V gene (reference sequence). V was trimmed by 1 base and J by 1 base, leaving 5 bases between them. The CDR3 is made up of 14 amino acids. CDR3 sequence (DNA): TGTGCCAGCAGCTTAGGTGGATCTGGAAACACCATATATTTT. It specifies CASSLGGSGNTIYF.

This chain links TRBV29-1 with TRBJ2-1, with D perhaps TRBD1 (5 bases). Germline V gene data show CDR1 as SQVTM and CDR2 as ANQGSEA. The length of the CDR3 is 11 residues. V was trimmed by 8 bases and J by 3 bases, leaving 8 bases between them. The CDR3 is CSSRGYNEQFF. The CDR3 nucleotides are TGCAGCTCTAGGGGCTACAATGAGCAGTTCTTC.

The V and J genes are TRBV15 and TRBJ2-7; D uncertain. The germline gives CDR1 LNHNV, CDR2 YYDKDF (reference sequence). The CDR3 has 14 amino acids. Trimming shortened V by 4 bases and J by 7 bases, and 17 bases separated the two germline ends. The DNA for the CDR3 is TGTGCCACCAGCAATGGCGGCAGAAGCTTGGAGCAGTACTTC. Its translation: CATSNGGRSLEQYF.

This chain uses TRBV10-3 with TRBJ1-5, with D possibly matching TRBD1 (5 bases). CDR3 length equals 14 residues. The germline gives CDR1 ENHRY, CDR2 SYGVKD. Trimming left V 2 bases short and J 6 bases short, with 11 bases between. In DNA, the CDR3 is TGTGCCATCAGTGAGGCGGAGGGACGTCAGCCCCAGCATTTT. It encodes CAISEAEGRQPQHF.

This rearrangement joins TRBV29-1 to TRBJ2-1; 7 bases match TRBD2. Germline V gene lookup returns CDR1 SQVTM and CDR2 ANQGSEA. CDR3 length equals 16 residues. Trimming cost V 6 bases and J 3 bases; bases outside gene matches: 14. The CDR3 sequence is CSVRGPERGNYNEQFF. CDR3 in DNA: TGCAGCGTCCGAGGACCCGAGCGGGGAAACTACAATGAGCAGTTCTTC.